These T cell receptor beta chains were read from a single sample in a study of OX40 agonist ivuxolimab in advanced cancers. Libraries were prepared by immunoSEQ multiplex PCR; TCRdb keeps only in-frame clonotypes and omits some of them. The sample records some 39,000 clones, 81% being singletons. The sample consisted of CD4+ or CD8+ T cells sorted from blood, taken in a trial of the OX40 agonist ivuxolimab. All receptors derive from an adult with an advanced solid tumor such as melanoma, head and neck, liver or kidney cancer. Both conserved end residues are trimmed from each CDR3.

>TRBV9|TRBJ1-2
ASSVAEGAYGYT
>TRBV5-1|TRBJ2-1
ATSGQGYEQF
>TRBV2|TRBJ2-3
ASSEVGRTDTQY
>TRBV7-9|TRBJ1-2
ASSLEGTAGYT
>TRBV10-2|TRBJ1-3
ASRSFSGNTIY
>TRBV4-2|TRBJ2-7
ASSQDSAGSVYEQY
>TRBV14|TRBJ1-1
ASRGIGTEAF
>TRBV12-2|TRBJ1-4
ASRLVWAESGNEKLF
>TRBV18|TRBJ1-2
ASSPGTTNYGYT
>TRBV5-1|TRBJ2-7
ASSELTGNYEQY
>TRBV5-1|TRBJ2-7
ASSLLGLAPGEQY
>TRBV19|TRBJ2-6
ASSIASSGANVLT
>TRBV9|TRBJ2-4
ASSVEGTKGNIQY
>TRBV9|TRBJ1-6
ASSPSGGSYNSPLH
>TRBV10-2|TRBJ1-4
ASNNRFLNEKLF
>TRBV7-9|TRBJ1-2
ASSPREGYGYT
>TRBV7-7|TRBJ2-7
ASSLEPRAYEQY
>TRBV5-1|TRBJ1-3
ASSLTVGSDTIY
>TRBV15|TRBJ2-7
ATSRDLTASGEQY
>TRBV5-4|TRBJ2-1
ASSLYNEQF
>TRBV7-2|TRBJ2-7
ASSLSPGTSDHEQY
>TRBV7-9|TRBJ1-1
ASSLAWQTKLRRGTEAF
>TRBV6-5|TRBJ2-7
ASSYAPWQGGEQY
>TRBV18|TRBJ1-2
ASSSTYRDGYGYT
>TRBV18|TRBJ2-5
ASSATGGWTQY
>TRBV5-8|TRBJ1-1
ASSLNQGARVWTEAF
>TRBV4-1|TRBJ1-1
ASSASRFEAF
>TRBV5-4|TRBJ2-2
ASASGTTTGELF
>TRBV5-1|TRBJ2-5
ASSLGLGAPGYQETQY
>TRBV15|TRBJ1-2
ATSRGGQADYGYT
>TRBV11-2|TRBJ2-7
ASRSPLNGRRNEQY
>TRBV30|TRBJ2-6
AWSTGAAGANVLT
>TRBV18|TRBJ2-5
ASSRSLVDRIQETQY
>TRBV7-3|TRBJ2-6
ASSLMGGLSSGANVLT
>TRBV27|TRBJ1-2
ASSLFGGPGISYGYT
>TRBV18|TRBJ2-7
ASSPTASYEQY
>TRBV28|TRBJ1-5
ASRPGTLNQPQH
>TRBV4-1|TRBJ1-5
ASSQGWAAGDQPQH
>TRBV7-3|TRBJ1-1
ASSLTGRDRAF
>TRBV5-1|TRBJ2-5
ASSLASGETQY
>TRBV7-9|TRBJ2-6
ASPPYAGANVLT
>TRBV5-4|TRBJ2-6
ASSLGTSRSGANVLT
>TRBV7-2|TRBJ2-5
ASSLSGRVPETQY